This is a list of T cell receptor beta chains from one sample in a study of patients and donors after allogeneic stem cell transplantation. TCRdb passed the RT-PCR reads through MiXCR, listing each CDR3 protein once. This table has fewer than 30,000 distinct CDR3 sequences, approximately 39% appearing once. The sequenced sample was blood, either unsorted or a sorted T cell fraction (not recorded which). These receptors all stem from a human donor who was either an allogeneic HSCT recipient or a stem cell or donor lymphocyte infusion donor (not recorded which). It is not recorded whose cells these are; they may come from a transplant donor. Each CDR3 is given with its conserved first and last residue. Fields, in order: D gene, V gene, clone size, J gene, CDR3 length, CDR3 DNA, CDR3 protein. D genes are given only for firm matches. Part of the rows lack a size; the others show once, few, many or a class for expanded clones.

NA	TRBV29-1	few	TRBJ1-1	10	TGCAGCGTTGAAGAGGGGGGGGCTTTCTTT	CSVEEGGAFF
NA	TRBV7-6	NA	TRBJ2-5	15	TGTGCCAGCAGCTTCCTCGCCGAAGTCCAAGAGACCCAGTACTTC	CASSFLAEVQETQYF
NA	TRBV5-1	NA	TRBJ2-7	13	TGCGCCAGCAGCTTGGAAGGGATCTACGAGCAGTACTTC	CASSLEGIYEQYF
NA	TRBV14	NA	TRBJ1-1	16	TGTGCCAGCAGCCAAGTGTTCGACAGACTCAACACTGAAGCTTTCTTT	CASSQVFDRLNTEAFF
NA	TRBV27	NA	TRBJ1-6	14	TGTGCCAGCAGTTTAACGGGTTATAATTCACCCCTCCACTTT	CASSLTGYNSPLHF
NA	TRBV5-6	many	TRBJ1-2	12	TGTGCCAGCAGCCCTGTAGGTCGCGGCTACACCTTC	CASSPVGRGYTF
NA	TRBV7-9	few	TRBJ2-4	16	TGTGCCAGCACCCTAACGGTGGCGTTAGCCAAAAACATTCAGTACTTC	CASTLTVALAKNIQYF
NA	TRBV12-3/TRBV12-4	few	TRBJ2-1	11	TGTGCCAGCAGTTTAAAGAATGAGCAGTTCTTC	CASSLKNEQFF
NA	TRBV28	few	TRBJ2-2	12	TGTGCCAGCAGTTCCTCTCCAGGGGAGCTGTTTTTT	CASSSSPGELFF
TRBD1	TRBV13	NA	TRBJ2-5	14	TGTGCCAGCAGCTTACGACAGGGGGGAGAGACCCAGTACTTC	CASSLRQGGETQYF
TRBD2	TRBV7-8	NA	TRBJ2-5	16	TGTGCCAGCAGCCTAATAGCGGGAGCTAGGCAGGAGACCCAGTACTTC	CASSLIAGARQETQYF
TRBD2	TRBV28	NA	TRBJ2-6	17	TGTGCCAGCAGAAGCGGGAGGGCCCTCTCTGGGGCCAACGTCCTGACTTTC	CASRSGRALSGANVLTF
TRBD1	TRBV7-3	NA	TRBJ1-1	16	TGTGCCAGCAGCAAAAAGGCAGGGGGCTTTAACACTGAAGCTTTCTTT	CASSKKAGGFNTEAFF
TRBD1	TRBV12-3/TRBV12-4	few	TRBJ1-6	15	TGTGCCAGCACCGGGACAGGGACCTATAATTCACCCCTCCACTTT	CASTGTGTYNSPLHF
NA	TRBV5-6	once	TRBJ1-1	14	TGTGCCAGCAGCTTGGCCTTGAGGGTAGGGGAAGCTTTCTTT	CASSLALRVGEAFF
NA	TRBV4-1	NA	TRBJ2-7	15	TGCGCCAGCAGCCAAGAAACCCCAGGCAGCGGCGAGCAGTACTTC	CASSQETPGSGEQYF
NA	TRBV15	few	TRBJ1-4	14	TGTGCCACCAGCAGAGATTTCGAAGGAGGAAAACTGTTTTTT	CATSRDFEGGKLFF
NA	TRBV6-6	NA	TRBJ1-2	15	TGTGCCAGCACCCTGGGCGGGCCCAAACTCCATGGCTACACCTTC	CASTLGGPKLHGYTF
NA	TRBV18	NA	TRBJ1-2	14	TGTGCCAGCTCGCGGGCGGGGGCTAACTATGGCTACACCTTC	CASSRAGANYGYTF
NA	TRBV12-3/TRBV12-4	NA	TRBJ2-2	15	TGTGCCAGCAGTTTCGGCAGGTCAGCGTCCGGGGAGCTGTTTTTT	CASSFGRSASGELFF
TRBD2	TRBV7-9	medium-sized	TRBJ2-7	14	TGTGCCAGCAGCGTTAGCGGGAGGGGTTACGAGCAGTACTTC	CASSVSGRGYEQYF
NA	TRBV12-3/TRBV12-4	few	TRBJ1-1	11	TGTGCCAGCAGTAGGTCGGCTGAAGCTTTCTTT	CASSRSAEAFF
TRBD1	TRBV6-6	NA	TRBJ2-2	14	TGTGCCAGCAGGGGGACAGGGTTTACCGGGGAGCTGTTTTTT	CASRGTGFTGELFF
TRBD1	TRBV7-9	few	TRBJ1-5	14	TGTGCCAGCAGCGCGACAGGGTTCAATCAGCCCCAGCATTTT	CASSATGFNQPQHF
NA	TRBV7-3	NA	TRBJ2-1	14	TGTGCCAGCAGTCCGATAAGGGGCCACAATGAGCAGTTCTTC	CASSPIRGHNEQFF
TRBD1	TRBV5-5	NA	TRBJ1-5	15	TGTGCCAGCAGCATCGGACAGGGGGGGAATCAGCCCCAGCATTTT	CASSIGQGGNQPQHF
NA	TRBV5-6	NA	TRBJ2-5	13	TGTGCCAGCAGCCGACGGGGGCAAGAGACCCAGTACTTC	CASSRRGQETQYF
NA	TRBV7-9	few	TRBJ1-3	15	TGTGCCAGCAGCTTAGCGGGGGTTTCTGGAAACACCATATATTTT	CASSLAGVSGNTIYF
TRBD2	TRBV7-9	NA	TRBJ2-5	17	TGTGCCAGCAGCTTTAGGGGGACTAGCGGGATCCAAGAGACCCAGTACTTC	CASSFRGTSGIQETQYF
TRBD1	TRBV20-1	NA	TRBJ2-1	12	TGCAGTGCAGTGACAGGGTGGGATGAGCAGTTCTTC	CSAVTGWDEQFF
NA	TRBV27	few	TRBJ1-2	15	TGTGCCAGCAGTTTAAGGGTTTCCTTCATCCATGGCTACACCTTC	CASSLRVSFIHGYTF
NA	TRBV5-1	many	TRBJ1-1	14	TGCGCCAGCAGCTTAACGGGGGGAAACACTGAAGCTTTCTTT	CASSLTGGNTEAFF
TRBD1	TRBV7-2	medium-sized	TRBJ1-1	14	TGTGCCAGCAGCCCGGAAACAGGGGACACTGAAGCTTTCTTT	CASSPETGDTEAFF
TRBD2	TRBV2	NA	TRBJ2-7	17	TGTGCCAGCAGTGATATCGGACTAGCGGGAGGAGCCTACGAGCAGTACTTC	CASSDIGLAGGAYEQYF
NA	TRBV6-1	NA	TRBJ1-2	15	TGTGCCAGCAGTGAAGCCGACAGGCCTAACTATGGCTACACCTTC	CASSEADRPNYGYTF
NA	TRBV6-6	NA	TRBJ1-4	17	TGTGCCAGCAGCCGCGACGGAAGATATGCAACTAATGAAAAACTGTTTTTT	CASSRDGRYATNEKLFF
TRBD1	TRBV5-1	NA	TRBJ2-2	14	TGCGCCAGCAGTCGGGACAGGTTTACCGGGGAGCTGTTTTTT	CASSRDRFTGELFF
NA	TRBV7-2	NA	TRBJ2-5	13	TGTGCCAGCAGCTTCTCGTTTAAGGAGACCCAGTACTTC	CASSFSFKETQYF
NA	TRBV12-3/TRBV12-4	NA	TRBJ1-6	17	TGTGCCAGCAAGCCAGTTGCCGGGACGGGCTATAATTCACCCCTCCACTTT	CASKPVAGTGYNSPLHF
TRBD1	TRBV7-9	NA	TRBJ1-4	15	TGTGCCAGCAGACGTACAGGGGAAACTAATGAAAAACTGTTTTTT	CASRRTGETNEKLFF
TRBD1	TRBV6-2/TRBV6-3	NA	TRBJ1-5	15	TGTGCCAGCAACTACGGACAGGGTCAGGTTCAGCCCCAGCATTTT	CASNYGQGQVQPQHF
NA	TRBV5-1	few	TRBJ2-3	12	TGCGCCAGCAGCTCTGCGCGGGGACCGGAGTATTTT	CASSSARGPEYF
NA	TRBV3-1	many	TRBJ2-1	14	TGTGCCAGCAGCCCCCAAACTAGCCTTAATGAGCAGTTCTTC	CASSPQTSLNEQFF
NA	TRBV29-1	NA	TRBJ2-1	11	TGCAGCGTTTCTGTAGCGAATGAGCAGTTCTTC	CSVSVANEQFF
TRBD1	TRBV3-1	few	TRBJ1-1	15	TGTGCCAGCAGCCAATCGGGACAGATGAACACTGAAGCTTTCTTT	CASSQSGQMNTEAFF